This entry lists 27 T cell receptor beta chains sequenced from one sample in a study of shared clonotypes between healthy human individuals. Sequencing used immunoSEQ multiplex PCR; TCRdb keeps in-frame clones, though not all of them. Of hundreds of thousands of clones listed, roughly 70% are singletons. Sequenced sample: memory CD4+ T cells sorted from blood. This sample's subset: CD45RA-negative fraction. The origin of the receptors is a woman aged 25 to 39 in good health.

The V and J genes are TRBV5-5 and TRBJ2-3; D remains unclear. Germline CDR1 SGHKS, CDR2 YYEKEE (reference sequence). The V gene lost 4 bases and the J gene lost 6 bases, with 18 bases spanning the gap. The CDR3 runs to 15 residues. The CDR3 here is CASSLGPYGVDTQYF. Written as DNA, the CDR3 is TGTGCCAGCAGCCTCGGGCCCTATGGGGTGGATACGCAGTATTTT.

The CDR3 here is CASSDSRGTYEQYF. For the CDR3, the DNA is TGTGCCAGTAGTGATAGCAGGGGGACCTACGAGCAGTACTTC. The chain couples TRBV19 to TRBJ2-7, with TRBD1 matching 7 bases. CDR1 is LNHDA and CDR2 is SQIVND in the germline V gene (reference sequence). The CDR3 has 14 amino acids. Germline trimming cut 5 bases from V and 2 bases from J; bases unmatched to any gene: 6. Together with reference TRBV19 and TRBJ2-7, the CDR3 gives the full variable domain: DGGITQSPKYLFRKEGQNVTLSCEQNLNHDAMYWYRQDPGQGLRLIYYSQIVNDFQKGDIAEGYSVSREKKESFPLTVTSAQKNPTAFYLCASSDSRGTYEQYFGPGTRLTVT.

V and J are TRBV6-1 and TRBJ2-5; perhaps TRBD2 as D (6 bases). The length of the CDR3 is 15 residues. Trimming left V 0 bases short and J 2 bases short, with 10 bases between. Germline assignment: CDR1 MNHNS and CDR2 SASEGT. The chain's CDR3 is CASSEAGGGQETQYF. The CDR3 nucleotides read TGTGCCAGCAGTGAAGCGGGAGGAGGACAAGAGACCCAGTACTTC.

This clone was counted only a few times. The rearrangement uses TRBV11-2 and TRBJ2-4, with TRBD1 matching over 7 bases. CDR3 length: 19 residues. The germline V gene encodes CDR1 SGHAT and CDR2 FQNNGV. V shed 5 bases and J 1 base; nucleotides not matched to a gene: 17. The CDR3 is CASSGPPGGQGEAKNIQYF. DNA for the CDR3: TGTGCCAGCAGCGGCCCCCCGGGCGGTCAGGGGGAGGCCAAAAACATTCAGTACTTC.

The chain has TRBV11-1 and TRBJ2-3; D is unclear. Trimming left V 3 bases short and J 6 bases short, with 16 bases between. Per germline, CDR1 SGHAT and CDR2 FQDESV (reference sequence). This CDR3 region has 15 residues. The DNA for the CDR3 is TGTGCCAGCAGCTTCGGCCTACCCGCCTTTGATACGCAGTATTTT. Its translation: CASSFGLPAFDTQYF.

Here the CDR3 reads CASSLRPTGTYVEQYF. CDR3 bases: TGTGCCAGCAGTTTACGGCCTACGGGGACCTACGTGGAGCAGTACTTC. The chain employs TRBV27 and TRBJ2-7; either TRBD1 or TRBD2 may fit D (5 bases each). The CDR3 is 16 amino acids. Germline lookup yields CDR1 MNHEY and CDR2 SMNVEV (reference sequence). V lost 2 bases and J lost 7, with 21 bases in between.

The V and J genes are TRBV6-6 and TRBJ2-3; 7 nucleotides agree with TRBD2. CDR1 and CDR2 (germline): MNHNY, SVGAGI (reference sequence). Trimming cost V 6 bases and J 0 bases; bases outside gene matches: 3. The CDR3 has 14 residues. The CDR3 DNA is TGTGCCAGCAGGCCTAGCGGTAGCACAGATACGCAGTATTTT. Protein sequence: CASRPSGSTDTQYF.

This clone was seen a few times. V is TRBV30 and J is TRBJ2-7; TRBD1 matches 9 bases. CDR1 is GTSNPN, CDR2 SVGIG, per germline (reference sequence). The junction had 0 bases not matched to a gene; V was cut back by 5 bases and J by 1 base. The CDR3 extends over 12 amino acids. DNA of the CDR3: TGTGCCTGGGGACAGGGGTCCTACGAGCAGTACTTC. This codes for CAWGQGSYEQYF.

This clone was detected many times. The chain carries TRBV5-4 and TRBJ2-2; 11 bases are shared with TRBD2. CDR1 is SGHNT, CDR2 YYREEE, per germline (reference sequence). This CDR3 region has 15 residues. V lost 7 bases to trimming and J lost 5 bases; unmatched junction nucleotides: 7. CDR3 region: CASGVAGGRTGELFF. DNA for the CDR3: TGTGCCAGCGGAGTAGCGGGAGGGAGAACCGGGGAGCTGTTTTTT.

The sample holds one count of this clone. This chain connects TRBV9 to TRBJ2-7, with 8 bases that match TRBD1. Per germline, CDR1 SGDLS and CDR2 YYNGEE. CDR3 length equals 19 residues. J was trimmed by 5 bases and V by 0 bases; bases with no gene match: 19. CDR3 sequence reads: CASSVGPGGGWTRTNEQYF. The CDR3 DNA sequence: TGTGCCAGCAGCGTAGGCCCAGGGGGCGGTTGGACTCGCACTAACGAGCAGTACTTC.

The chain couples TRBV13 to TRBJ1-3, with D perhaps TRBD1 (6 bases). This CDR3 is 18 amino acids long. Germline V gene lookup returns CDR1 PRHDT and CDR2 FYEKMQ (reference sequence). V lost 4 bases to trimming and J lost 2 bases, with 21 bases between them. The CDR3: CASSYLGGPRGPGNTIYF. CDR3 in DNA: TGTGCCAGCAGCTACTTAGGCGGCCCTCGGGGGCCTGGAAACACCATATATTTT.

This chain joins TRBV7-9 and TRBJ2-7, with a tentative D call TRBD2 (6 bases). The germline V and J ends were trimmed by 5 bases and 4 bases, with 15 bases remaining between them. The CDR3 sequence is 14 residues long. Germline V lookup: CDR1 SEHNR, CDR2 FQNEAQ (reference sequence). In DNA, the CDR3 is TGTGCCAGCAGCCAGGTAGCGGAGCTATACGAGCAGTACTTC. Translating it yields CASSQVAELYEQYF.

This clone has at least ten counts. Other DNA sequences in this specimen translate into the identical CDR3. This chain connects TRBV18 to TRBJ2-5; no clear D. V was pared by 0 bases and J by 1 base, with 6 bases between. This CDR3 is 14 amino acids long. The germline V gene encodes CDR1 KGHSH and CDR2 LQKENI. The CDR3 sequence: CASSPPHGQETQYF. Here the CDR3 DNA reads TGTGCCAGCTCACCACCGCACGGCCAAGAGACCCAGTACTTC.

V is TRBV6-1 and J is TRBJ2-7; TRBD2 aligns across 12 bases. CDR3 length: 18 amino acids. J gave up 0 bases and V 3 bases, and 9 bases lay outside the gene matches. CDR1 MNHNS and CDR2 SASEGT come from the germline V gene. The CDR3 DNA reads TGTGCCAGCAGTGATGTACTAGCGGGAGGAGTAACCTCCTACGAGCAGTACTTC. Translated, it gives CASSDVLAGGVTSYEQYF.

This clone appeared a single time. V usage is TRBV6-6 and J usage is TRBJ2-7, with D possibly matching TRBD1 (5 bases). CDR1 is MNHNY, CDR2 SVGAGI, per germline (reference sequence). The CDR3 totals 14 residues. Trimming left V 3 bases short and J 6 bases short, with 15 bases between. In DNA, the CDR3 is TGTGCCAGCAGTTATAGGGGAAAAGGATCCGAGCAGTACTTC. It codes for CASSYRGKGSEQYF.

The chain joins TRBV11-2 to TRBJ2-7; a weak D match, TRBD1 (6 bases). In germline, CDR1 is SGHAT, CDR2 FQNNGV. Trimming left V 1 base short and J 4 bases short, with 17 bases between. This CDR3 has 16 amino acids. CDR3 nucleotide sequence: TGTGCCAGCAGCTTAGGGGGCACCGCAGGGGCTTACGAGCAGTACTTC. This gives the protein CASSLGGTAGAYEQYF.

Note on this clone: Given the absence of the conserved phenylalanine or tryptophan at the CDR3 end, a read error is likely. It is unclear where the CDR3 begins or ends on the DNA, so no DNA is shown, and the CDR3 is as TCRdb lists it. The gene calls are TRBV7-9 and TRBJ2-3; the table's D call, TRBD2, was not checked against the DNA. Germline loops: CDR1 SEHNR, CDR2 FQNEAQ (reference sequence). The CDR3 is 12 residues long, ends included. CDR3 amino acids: CASSLEGLAGVV.

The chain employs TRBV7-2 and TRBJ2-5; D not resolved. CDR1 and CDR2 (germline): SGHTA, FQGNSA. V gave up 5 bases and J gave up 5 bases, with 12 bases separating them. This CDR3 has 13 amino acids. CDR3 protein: CASSPRTSETQYF. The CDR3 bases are TGTGCCAGCAGCCCACGGACCTCCGAGACCCAGTACTTC.

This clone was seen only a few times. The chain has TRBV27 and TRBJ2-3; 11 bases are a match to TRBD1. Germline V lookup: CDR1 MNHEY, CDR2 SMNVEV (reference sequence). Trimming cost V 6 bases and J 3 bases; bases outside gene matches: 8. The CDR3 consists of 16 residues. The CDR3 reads CASSPHGTGGTDTQYF. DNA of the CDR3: TGTGCCAGCAGCCCACACGGGACAGGGGGAACAGATACGCAGTATTTT.

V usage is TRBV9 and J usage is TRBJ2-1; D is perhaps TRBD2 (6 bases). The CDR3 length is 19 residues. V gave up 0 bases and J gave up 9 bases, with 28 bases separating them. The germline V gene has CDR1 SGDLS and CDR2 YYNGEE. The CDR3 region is CASSVALRTGEGRQSEQFF. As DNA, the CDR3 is TGTGCCAGCAGCGTAGCTCTGAGGACGGGAGAGGGACGCCAATCTGAGCAGTTCTTC.

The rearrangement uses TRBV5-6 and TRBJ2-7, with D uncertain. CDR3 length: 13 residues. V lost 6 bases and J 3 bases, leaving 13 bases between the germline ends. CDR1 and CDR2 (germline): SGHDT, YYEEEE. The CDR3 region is CASKIRVGYEQYF. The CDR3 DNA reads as TGTGCCAGCAAGATACGAGTGGGCTACGAGCAGTACTTC.

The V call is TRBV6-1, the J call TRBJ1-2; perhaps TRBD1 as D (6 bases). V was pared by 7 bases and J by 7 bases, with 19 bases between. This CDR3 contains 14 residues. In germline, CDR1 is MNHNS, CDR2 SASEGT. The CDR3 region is CASNINTGISGYTF. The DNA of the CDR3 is TGTGCCAGCAACATAAACACAGGGATTTCTGGCTACACCTTC.

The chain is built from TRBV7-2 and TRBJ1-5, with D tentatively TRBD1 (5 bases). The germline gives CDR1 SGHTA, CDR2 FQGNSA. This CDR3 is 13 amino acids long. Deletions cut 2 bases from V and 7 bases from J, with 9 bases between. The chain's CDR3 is CASSLQGNQPQHF. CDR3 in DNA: TGTGCCAGCAGCTTACAGGGTAACCAGCCCCAGCATTTT.

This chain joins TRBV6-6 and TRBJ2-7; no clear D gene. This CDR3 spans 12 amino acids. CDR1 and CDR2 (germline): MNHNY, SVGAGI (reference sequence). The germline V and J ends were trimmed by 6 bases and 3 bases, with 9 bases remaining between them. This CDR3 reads CASSDGFYEQYF. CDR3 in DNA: TGTGCCAGCAGCGACGGATTCTACGAGCAGTACTTC.

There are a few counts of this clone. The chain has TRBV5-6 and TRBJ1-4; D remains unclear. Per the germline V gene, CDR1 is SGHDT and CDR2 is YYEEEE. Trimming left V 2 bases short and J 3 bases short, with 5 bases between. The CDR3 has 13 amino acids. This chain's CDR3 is CASSFGPNEKLFF. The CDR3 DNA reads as TGTGCCAGCAGCTTCGGTCCTAATGAAAAACTGTTTTTT.

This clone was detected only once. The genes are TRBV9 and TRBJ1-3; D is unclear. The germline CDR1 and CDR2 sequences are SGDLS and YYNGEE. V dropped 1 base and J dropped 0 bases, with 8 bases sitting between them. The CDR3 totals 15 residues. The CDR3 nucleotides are TGTGCCAGCAGCGTAAGTTGGAGCTCTGGAAACACCATATATTTT. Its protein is CASSVSWSSGNTIYF.

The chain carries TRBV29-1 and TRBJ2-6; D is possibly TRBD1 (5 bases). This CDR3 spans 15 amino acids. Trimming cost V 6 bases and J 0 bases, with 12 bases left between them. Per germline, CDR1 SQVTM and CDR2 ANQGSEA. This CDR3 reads CSVGGARSGANVLTF. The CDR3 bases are TGCAGCGTCGGTGGGGCTCGCTCTGGGGCCAACGTCCTGACTTTC. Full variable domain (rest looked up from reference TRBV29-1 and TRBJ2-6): SAVISQKPSRDICQRGTSLTIQCQVDSQVTMMFWYRQQPGQSLTLIATANQGSEATYESGFVIDKFPISRPNLTFSTLTVSNMSPEDSSIYLCSVGGARSGANVLTFGAGSRLTVL.